The count of the clone carrying this T cell receptor (beta chain) is one. Its target is not known. The sample belongs to a study of blood T cells in healthy people across ages. Findings and limits, study-wide: Per million T cells, TCR beta diversity dropped about linearly as age rose.

The germline gives CDR1 DFQATT, CDR2 SNEGSKA (reference sequence). The CDR3 totals 14 residues. Using a J-beta primer mix together with a sample-barcoded 5' primer, a second PCR was run for about 6 to 12 cycles. Using its own MiXCR run on the 5' RACE reads, TCRdb lists one record per CDR3 protein. This table has roughly 800,000 distinct CDR3 sequences, about 62% appearing once. What was sequenced was blood. The receptor was derived from a man aged 25 to 40 in good health. The V and J genes are TRBV20-1 and TRBJ2-1; either TRBD1 or TRBD2 may fit D (6 bases each). The J call may be faulty, since TRBJ2-7 better matches the DNA end. This CDR3 is CSAEGGQAYNEQYF. The CDR3 coding sequence is TGCAGTGCTGAGGGGGGACAAGCCTACAATGAGCAGTACTTC.